The 10 T cell receptor beta chains below were found in one sample sequenced in a study of blood T cell repertoires in COVID-19. Profiled with immunoSEQ multiplex PCR; TCRdb holds only in-frame clones, not every one. The sample holds some 220,000 clones, 70% to 90% seen once. Material for sequencing was peripheral blood. The receptors shown here come from a woman aged 18-29 years who had recovered from COVID-19.

This chain links TRBV12-3 or TRBV12-4 with TRBJ1-5; D unclear. V was trimmed by 6 bases and J by 11 bases, leaving 11 bases between them. CDR3 length: 11 amino acids. Written as DNA, the CDR3 is TGTGCCAGCAGCCGACTAGGAGCCCAGCATTTT. This gives the protein CASSRLGAQHF.

The V and J genes are TRBV4-3 and TRBJ2-7, with D possibly matching TRBD2 (6 bases). V was trimmed by 0 bases and J by 1 base, leaving 10 bases between them. The length of the CDR3 is 15 residues. Germline V CDR1 and CDR2: LGHNA, YSLEER. For the CDR3, the DNA is TGCGCCAGCAGCCAAGAATTTGGGGGGTCCTACGAGCAGTACTTC. Translating it yields CASSQEFGGSYEQYF.

The chain recombines TRBV3-1 (or the pseudogene TRBV3-2) with TRBJ1-5; a possible D gene is TRBD1 (6 bases). CDR3 length equals 14 residues. Trimming cost V 0 bases and J 6 bases, with 9 bases left between them. From germline, CDR1 is LGHDT and CDR2 YNNKEL (reference sequence). The DNA for the CDR3 is TGTGCCAGCAGCCAAGACGGGGGGCTTCAGCCCCAGCATTTT. Its translation is CASSQDGGLQPQHF.

The chain couples TRBV7-2 to TRBJ2-2, with 10 bases identical to TRBD2. V lost 5 bases, J lost 6 bases, and 6 bases stayed unmatched. From germline, CDR1 is SGHTA and CDR2 FQGNSA. The CDR3 length is 15 residues. DNA of the CDR3: TGTGCCAGCAGCCCCCAGGGACTAGCGCCCGGGGAGCTGTTTTTT. Its translation is CASSPQGLAPGELFF.

The rearrangement links TRBV7-9 to TRBJ2-7; D is possibly TRBD2 (6 bases). The V gene lost 6 bases and the J gene lost 2 bases, with 17 bases spanning the gap. Germline V lookup: CDR1 SEHNR, CDR2 FQNEAQ (reference sequence). The CDR3 runs to 15 residues. This CDR3 is CASRLEEGWTYEQYF. DNA for the CDR3: TGTGCCAGCAGACTCGAGGAGGGCTGGACCTACGAGCAGTACTTC. Full variable domain (outside the CDR3, taken from reference TRBV7-9 and TRBJ2-7): DTGVSQNPRHKITKRGQNVTFRCDPISEHNRLYWYRQTLGQGPEFLTYFQNEAQLEKSRLLSDRFSAERPKGSFSTLEIQRTEQGDSAMYLCASRLEEGWTYEQYFGPGTRLTVT.

This chain links TRBV19 with TRBJ2-3, with TRBD2 matching over 10 bases. The CDR3 sequence is 18 residues long. The V gene's germline CDR1 is LNHDA and CDR2 SQIVND (reference sequence). J gave up 0 bases and V 3 bases, and 9 bases lay outside the gene matches. The CDR3 is CASSIDSTSGSSTDTQYF. The CDR3 bases are TGTGCCAGTAGTATTGACTCGACTAGCGGGTCTAGCACAGATACGCAGTATTTT.

V is TRBV7-2 and J is TRBJ2-4, with 8 positions matching TRBD2. J was trimmed by 3 bases and V by 3 bases; bases with no gene match: 7. Germline CDR1 reads SGHTA; CDR2 reads FQGNSA. The CDR3 contains 16 residues. This CDR3 reads CASSFSGTENKNIQYF. In DNA, the CDR3 is TGTGCCAGCAGCTTTAGCGGGACCGAAAACAAAAACATTCAGTACTTC.

J is TRBJ2-7 and V is TRBV9, with TRBD2 identical over 7 bases. The junction had 9 bases not matched to a gene; V was cut back by 0 bases and J by 6 bases. This CDR3 is built from 15 residues. Germline V gene sequence: CDR1 SGDLS, CDR2 YYNGEE. Here the CDR3 DNA reads TGTGCCAGCAGCGTAGTTTCGCAGGGAGGGTCCGAGCAGTACTTC. Translation gives CASSVVSQGGSEQYF.

The rearrangement joins TRBV4-1 to TRBJ1-2; no clear D. The CDR3 is 16 amino acids. Trimming cost V 0 bases and J 7 bases, with 18 bases left between them. Germline CDR1 is MGHRA and CDR2 is YSYEKL. The CDR3: CASSQEVRGWGVGYTF. The CDR3 region has the DNA TGCGCCAGCAGCCAAGAGGTGCGGGGATGGGGAGTTGGCTACACCTTC.

This rearrangement joins TRBV5-5 to TRBJ1-1; no clear D gene. The CDR3 extends over 13 amino acids. V lost 4 bases and J 8 bases, leaving 15 bases between the germline ends. CDR1 SGHKS and CDR2 YYEKEE come from the germline V gene (reference sequence). CDR3 protein: CASSLFGSEEAFF. The CDR3 bases are TGTGCCAGCAGCCTGTTTGGGTCGGAGGAAGCTTTCTTT.